The 18 T cell receptor beta chains given below trace back to one sample, sequenced in a study of blood T cell repertoires in COVID-19 (dated by TCRdb to the early 2020s). The library was generated by the immunoSEQ multiplex PCR assay. The table was pulled from immuneACCESS by TCRdb, which kept in-frame rearrangements only. Such tables lose some clones; where checked, under half of the loss comes from unresolved V genes, and the rest has no known cause. Here the sample has about 320,000 clones; around 90% occur a single time. Of the sample, about 5.2% falls within the top ten clones. Sequencing was carried out using PBMCs or T cells enriched from blood (not recorded which). The source is a man in his fifties or sixties who had recovered from COVID-19.

This clone was found once. The rearrangement joins TRBV5-5 to TRBJ2-1, with 11 bases that match TRBD2. J gave up 11 bases and V 5 bases, and 6 bases lay outside the gene matches. Germline V CDR1 and CDR2: SGHKS, YYEKEE (reference sequence). CDR3 length: 13 residues. The CDR3 DNA sequence: TGTGCCAGCAGGTATGGGACTAGCGGCCAGCAGTTCTTC. Translating it yields CASRYGTSGQQFF.

V is TRBV7-9 and J is TRBJ2-7; D gene unclear. Trimming took 1 base from V and 7 from J, leaving 11 bases between them. The V gene's germline CDR1 is SEHNR and CDR2 FQNEAQ (reference sequence). There are 13 residues in the CDR3. CDR3 residues: CASSLDQSPEQYF. The DNA of the CDR3 is TGTGCCAGCAGCTTAGACCAAAGCCCTGAGCAGTACTTC.

The chain couples TRBV5-1 to TRBJ2-5; the D gene is possibly TRBD2 (6 bases). This CDR3 is 14 amino acids long. Looked up from germline, CDR1 is SGHRS and CDR2 is YFSETQ. V was pared by 5 bases and J by 0 bases, with 11 bases between. DNA for the CDR3: TGCGCCAGCAGTGGGGGAGGTTACCAAGAGACCCAGTACTTC. This codes for CASSGGGYQETQYF.

The rearrangement joins TRBV10-2 to TRBJ2-7, with a tentative D call TRBD1 (6 bases). The CDR3 spans 13 residues. V lost 7 bases, J lost 0 bases, and 10 bases lay in between. Germline lookup yields CDR1 WSHSY and CDR2 SAAADI. The CDR3 nucleotides read TGCGCCAGCAATGGGGACATCTCCTACGAGCAGTACTTC. Translation: CASNGDISYEQYF.

Here the CDR3 reads CASSSPQGSSGNTIYF. The CDR3, as DNA: TGTGCCAGCAGTTCTCCACAGGGGTCCTCTGGAAACACCATATATTTT. The rearrangement links TRBV28 to TRBJ1-3, with 7 bases identical to TRBD1. CDR1 MDHEN and CDR2 SYDVKM come from the germline V gene. This CDR3 spans 16 amino acids. The J segment lost 0 bases and the V segment lost 4 bases, leaving 6 bases of the junction unmatched.

The chain carries TRBV7-9 and TRBJ1-4; possible D gene TRBD1, 5 bases. The CDR3 has 15 residues. The germline CDR1 and CDR2 sequences are SEHNR and FQNEAQ (reference sequence). Trimming took off 1 base at V and 5 bases at J, with 11 bases between the two ends. The CDR3 loop reads CASSLGMGGNEKLFF. The DNA for the CDR3 is TGTGCCAGCAGCTTAGGCATGGGGGGGAATGAAAAACTGTTTTTT. Complete variable domain (other parts from reference TRBV7-9 and TRBJ1-4): DTGVSQNPRHKITKRGQNVTFRCDPISEHNRLYWYRQTLGQGPEFLTYFQNEAQLEKSRLLSDRFSAERPKGSFSTLEIQRTEQGDSAMYLCASSLGMGGNEKLFFGSGTQLSVL.

The gene calls are TRBV28 and TRBJ2-7, with D possibly matching TRBD2 (5 bases). Trimming took off 2 bases at V and 7 bases at J, with 21 bases between the two ends. The CDR3 is 16 residues long. Germline loops: CDR1 MDHEN, CDR2 SYDVKM. CDR3 sequence: CASSLGSHIIPGEQYF. The DNA of the CDR3 is TGTGCCAGCAGTTTAGGATCCCACATTATCCCGGGGGAGCAGTACTTC.

The V call is TRBV30, the J call TRBJ2-1; TRBD2 agrees at 8 bases. After removal of 3 bases from V and 6 bases from J, the junction contained 7 bases not matched to a gene. The germline CDR1 and CDR2 sequences are GTSNPN and SVGIG (reference sequence). CDR3 length equals 14 residues. The CDR3 region is CAWRGAGAVNEQFF. CDR3 DNA: TGTGCCTGGAGGGGAGCGGGAGCGGTCAATGAGCAGTTCTTC.

The V call is TRBV5-6, the J call TRBJ2-7; 8 bases agree with TRBD1. Losses at the gene ends were 8 bases for V and 4 bases for J; bases not matched to a gene: 11. The CDR3 spans 14 residues. The germline CDR1 and CDR2 sequences are SGHDT and YYEEEE. CDR3 DNA: TGTGCCAGTTCAAGCAGGGGGCCTAGGTACGAGCAGTACTTC. Residues: CASSSRGPRYEQYF.

The chain joins TRBV5-1 to TRBJ2-7; TRBD2 matches 9 bases. V lost 1 base to trimming and J lost 3 bases; unmatched junction nucleotides: 8. CDR3 length: 16 residues. Per germline, CDR1 SGHRS and CDR2 YFSETQ. For the CDR3, the DNA is TGCGCCAGCAGCTTGTCCCTGGGACTAGCTGTCTACGAGCAGTACTTC. This gives the protein CASSLSLGLAVYEQYF.

The chain links TRBV12-3 or TRBV12-4 to TRBJ1-2, with D possibly being TRBD1 (5 bases). This CDR3 has 13 residues. Trimming took off 3 bases at V and 7 bases at J, with 12 bases between the two ends. In DNA form, the CDR3 reads TGTGCCAGCAGTTTTGGTCAGGGTTCTGGCTACACCTTC. Translating gives CASSFGQGSGYTF.

V and J are TRBV2 and TRBJ1-1, with TRBD1 matching over 9 bases. The CDR3 has 15 residues. Losses at the gene ends were 6 bases for V and 0 bases for J; bases not matched to a gene: 5. The germline V gene encodes CDR1 SNHLY and CDR2 FYNNEI. The CDR3 reads CASSGGDRVNTEAFF. The CDR3 bases are TGTGCCAGCAGCGGGGGGGACAGGGTGAACACTGAAGCTTTCTTT.

The chain couples TRBV30 to TRBJ2-2, with 8 bases that match TRBD1. The length of the CDR3 is 15 residues. J was trimmed by 7 bases and V by 1 base; bases with no gene match: 8. Per the germline V gene, CDR1 is GTSNPN and CDR2 is SVGIG (reference sequence). The CDR3 DNA reads as TGTGCCTGGAGTGCGTCAGGGGGCTTCAACGGGGAGCTGTTTTTT. Protein: CAWSASGGFNGELFF.

The chain couples TRBV7-6 to TRBJ2-7, with 7 nucleotides matching TRBD1. V shed 5 bases, J shed 3 bases, and the junction held 10 bases outside the gene matches. The CDR3 runs to 15 residues. Germline CDR1 and CDR2: SGHVS and FNYEAQ. CDR3 sequence reads: CASSPTRTGNYEQYF. DNA for the CDR3: TGTGCCAGCAGCCCTACTCGGACAGGCAACTACGAGCAGTACTTC. Based on the CDR3 plus reference TRBV7-6 and TRBJ2-7, the full variable domain is GAGVSQSPRYKVTKRGQDVALRCDPISGHVSLYWYRQALGQGPEFLTYFNYEAQQDKSGLPNDRFSAERPEGSISTLTIQRTEQRDSAMYRCASSPTRTGNYEQYFGPGTRLTVT.

Remarks on this clone: A junction boundary mismatches the germline segment, possibly from a read error. The genes are TRBV28 and TRBJ2-7; D not certain. Germline V gene lookup returns CDR1 MDHEN and CDR2 SYDVKM. This CDR3 is 12 amino acids long. The CDR3 here is CASSSHSDEQYF. As DNA, the CDR3 is TGTGCCAGCAGTTCCCACTCCGACGAGCAGTACTTC. The full variable domain, its missing parts supplied by reference TRBV28 and TRBJ2-7, is DVKVTQSSRYLVKRTGEKVFLECVQDMDHENMFWYRQDPGLGLRLIYFSYDVKMKEKGDIPEGYSVSREKKERFSLILESASTNQTSMYLCASSSHSDEQYFGPGTRLTVT.

The J gene is TRBJ2-1, the V gene TRBV3-1 (or the pseudogene TRBV3-2), with 9 bases identical to TRBD2. Germline-derived CDR1 and CDR2 are LGHDT and YNNKEL (reference sequence). The V gene end was trimmed by 6 bases and the J gene end by 1 base; junction bases not matched to a gene: 4. The CDR3 runs to 15 residues. CDR3 amino acids: CASSVSGRSYNEQFF. CDR3 sequence (DNA): TGTGCCAGCAGTGTAAGCGGGAGGTCCTACAATGAGCAGTTCTTC.

This rearrangement joins TRBV7-2 to TRBJ2-3; unclear D gene. Germline-derived CDR1 and CDR2 are SGHTA and FQGNSA. The CDR3 is 11 amino acids. V dropped 5 bases and J dropped 8 bases, with 8 bases sitting between them. CDR3 protein: CASSPLVTQYF. The CDR3 nucleotides read TGTGCCAGCAGCCCCCTAGTTACGCAGTATTTT.

The DNA of the CDR3 is TGTGCCAGCAGTTACTCGTCCAGGGGTTACGCCGAGCAGTACTTC. This codes for CASSYSSRGYAEQYF. The V call is TRBV6-6, the J call TRBJ2-7, with TRBD1 as a possible D gene (6 bases). V shed 0 bases and J shed 6 bases, with 15 bases lying between them. The CDR3 is made up of 15 amino acids. Germline lookup yields CDR1 MNHNY and CDR2 SVGAGI (reference sequence).